This T cell receptor beta chain was profiled in a study of shared clonotypes between healthy human individuals. Only in-frame clones appear in the TCRdb table, and some are missing; sequencing was by immunoSEQ multiplex PCR. Of more than 1,200,000 clones in the sample, approximately 98.5% are singletons; the top ten hold about 0.35%. The CDR3 spans 17 residues. Per germline, CDR1 SGHNT and CDR2 YYREEE (reference sequence). V was clipped by 0 bases and J by 5 bases, with 20 bases between them. This receptor was obtained from a man younger than 40 in good health. The gene calls are TRBV5-4 and TRBJ2-5, with a tentative D call TRBD2 (7 bases). The sequenced sample was naive CD4+ T cells sorted from blood. Subset indicated: CD45RA+ positively selected. The CDR3 DNA reads as TGTGCCAGCAGCTTGGCCCCGGGGGGCGGGAGTAGTGAGACCCAGTACTTC. The encoded protein is CASSLAPGGGSSETQYF.